Below, 6 T cell receptor beta chains from the same sample are listed, as sequenced in a study of T cell responses to AZD1222 COVID-19 vaccine. TCRdb's table, derived via immunoSEQ multiplex PCR, lists solely in-frame clones and lacks some. This sample has some 74,000 clones, with 80% found just once. This specimen was peripheral blood, taken on day 0 of AZD1222 vaccination. The receptors here all came from an adult in good health.

This clone was seen once. This chain connects TRBV6-5 to TRBJ1-2; D gene ambiguous. The V gene's germline CDR1 is MNHEY and CDR2 SVGAGI. The CDR3 is made up of 15 amino acids. The V and J ends lost 5 bases and 5 bases respectively, with 18 bases between them. CDR3 region: CASSSGEGNRYGYTF. Here the CDR3 DNA reads TGTGCCAGCAGTAGTGGGGAAGGGAATAGGTATGGCTACACCTTC.

This clone appeared once. The chain is built from TRBV29-1 and TRBJ2-1; 8 bases match TRBD2. The CDR3 has 12 amino acids. Trimming took 4 bases from V and 7 from J; bases not matched to a gene: 3. The V gene's germline CDR1 is SQVTM and CDR2 ANQGSEA. In nucleotides, the CDR3 is TGCAGCGTTGCGAGCGGGAGTAATGAGCAGTTCTTC. It yields the protein CSVASGSNEQFF.

This clone was recorded only once. V is TRBV27 and J is TRBJ1-1; 7 positions agree with TRBD1. V dropped 6 bases and J dropped 0; count of bases not matched to a gene: 7. The CDR3 runs 15 residues. Germline CDR1 is MNHEY and CDR2 is SMNVEV (reference sequence). The CDR3: CASSPWGQLNTEAFF. In DNA, the CDR3 is TGTGCCAGCAGCCCCTGGGGACAGCTGAACACTGAAGCTTTCTTT.

J is TRBJ1-2 and V is TRBV5-1; 7 bases match TRBD1. There are 14 residues in the CDR3. CDR1 is SGHRS and CDR2 is YFSETQ in the germline V gene. Trimming at V came to 0 bases and at J to 4 bases, leaving 3 bases not matched to a gene. CDR3 region: CASSLDGQVYGYTF. As DNA, the CDR3 is TGCGCCAGCAGCTTGGATGGACAGGTCTATGGCTACACCTTC.

The chain joins TRBV3-1 (or the pseudogene TRBV3-2) to TRBJ1-4, with TRBD1 matching over 7 bases. V shed 3 bases and J 3 bases; nucleotides not matched to a gene: 7. CDR1 is LGHDT, CDR2 YNNKEL, per germline (reference sequence). The CDR3 is made up of 16 amino acids. The CDR3 spells CASSQSDRVANEKLFF. The CDR3 DNA is TGTGCCAGCAGCCAGTCAGACAGGGTGGCTAATGAAAAACTGTTTTTT.

This clone was seen only once. The chain links TRBV7-8 to TRBJ1-2, with TRBD1 matching over 9 bases. Germline V lookup: CDR1 SGHVS, CDR2 FQNEAQ. V was clipped by 10 bases and J by 4 bases; unmatched bases: 7. The CDR3 is 13 residues long. As DNA, the CDR3 is TGTGCCACTCACAGGGGGCTAGGCTATGGCTACACCTTC. Translated: CATHRGLGYGYTF.